These 10 T cell receptor beta chains came from one sample sequenced in a study of CD8 T cells in Susac syndrome. The RNA, about 0.45 to 1 ug, was put through reverse transcription using random hexamers. TCRdb reanalysed the immunoSEQ multiplex PCR reads using MiXCR and keeps one entry per CDR3 protein. The repertoire has approximately 210,000 distinct CDR3 sequences, 85% to 95% of them found once; the top ten carry roughly 0.14%. Sequences were obtained from CD4+ T cells from PBMCs. These receptors were obtained from a human donor with Susac syndrome.

The chain employs TRBV10-3 and TRBJ2-5; 9 bases line up with TRBD2. After removal of 11 bases from V and 0 bases from J, the junction contained 19 bases not matched to a gene. The CDR3 is made up of 18 amino acids. Germline lookup yields CDR1 ENHRY and CDR2 SYGVKD. CDR3 coding DNA: TGTGCCGTGACCCCTGACGCTAGCGGGGAGATGTACCAAGAGACCCAGTACTTC. This gives the protein CAVTPDASGEMYQETQYF.

Only one count was recorded for this clonotype. CDR3 bases: TGTGCCAGCAGTTATGGATGGGACTCAGACTCCTACGAGCAGTACTTC. Translated: CASSYGWDSDSYEQYF. The chain couples TRBV12-3 or TRBV12-4 to TRBJ2-7; D may be TRBD2 (6 bases). The CDR3 runs 16 residues. Trimming removed 4 bases at V and 0 bases at J, with 16 bases between.

The rearrangement joins TRBV20-1 to TRBJ1-2; D is undetermined. V was shortened by 0 bases and J by 1 base, with 12 bases between the two germline ends. The germline CDR1 and CDR2 sequences are DFQATT and SNEGSKA (reference sequence). The length of the CDR3 is 15 residues. The CDR3 protein is CSAREGERSNYGYTF. In DNA, the CDR3 is TGCAGTGCTAGAGAGGGTGAACGGAGTAACTATGGCTACACCTTC.

This clonotype was detected once. This sequence joins TRBV9 and TRBJ2-2; D is perhaps TRBD2 (5 bases). This CDR3 spans 15 amino acids. Germline loops: CDR1 SGDLS, CDR2 YYNGEE. With 1 base removed from V and 3 bases from J, the gap between germline ends came to 10 bases. The CDR3, as DNA: TGTGCCAGCAGCGTACTAGCCCGGGACACCGGGGAGCTGTTTTTT. Its protein is CASSVLARDTGELFF.

The CDR3 is CASSRTGGSHQPQHF. For the CDR3, the DNA is TGTGCCAGCAGTAGGACAGGGGGCTCCCATCAGCCCCAGCATTTT. The rearrangement uses TRBV6-5 and TRBJ1-5; 11 positions match TRBD1. This CDR3 spans 15 amino acids. Trimming cost V 5 bases and J 5 bases; bases outside gene matches: 5. Looked up from germline, CDR1 is MNHEY and CDR2 is SVGAGI.

This chain uses TRBV6-4 with TRBJ2-3, with TRBD1 matching over 8 bases. CDR3 length: 13 residues. Germline V gene lookup returns CDR1 MRHNA and CDR2 SNTAGT. The trim removed 6 bases at V and 7 bases at J, leaving 6 bases unmatched. The DNA for the CDR3 is TGTGCCAGCAGCCCCTCAGGGGGCAATACGCAGTATTTT. It encodes CASSPSGGNTQYF.

The rearrangement links TRBV3-1 to TRBJ1-1; D gene ambiguous. The length of the CDR3 is 13 residues. Germline V gives CDR1 LGHDT, CDR2 YNNKEL (reference sequence). Trimming stripped 5 bases from V and 4 bases from J, with 11 bases between. CDR3 bases: TGTGCCAGCAGCATCGGGTCGGGCACTGAAGCTTTCTTT. As protein: CASSIGSGTEAFF. Together with reference TRBV3-1 and TRBJ1-1, the CDR3 gives the full variable domain: DTAVSQTPKYLVTQMGNDKSIKCEQNLGHDTMYWYKQDSKKFLKIMFSYNNKELIINETVPNRFSPKSPDKAHLNLHINSLELGDSAVYFCASSIGSGTEAFFGQGTRLTVV.

The CDR3 loop reads CASGLAGANTGELFF. CDR3 nucleotides: TGTGCCAGCGGGCTAGCGGGAGCGAACACCGGGGAGCTGTTTTTT. The chain links TRBV28 to TRBJ2-2, with TRBD2 matching 10 bases. This CDR3 is 15 amino acids long. The V and J ends lost 8 bases and 0 bases, in that order; junction bases with no gene match: 3. Germline CDR1 is MDHEN and CDR2 is SYDVKM.

The chain links TRBV20-1 to TRBJ1-1; possible D gene TRBD1, 5 bases. V lost 3 bases and J lost 0, with 17 bases in between. This CDR3 has 16 residues. Per the germline V gene, CDR1 is DFQATT and CDR2 is SNEGSKA (reference sequence). DNA of the CDR3: TGCAGTGCTAGGATACGGGGACCCCTTATGAACACTGAAGCTTTCTTT. Residues: CSARIRGPLMNTEAFF.

The gene calls are TRBV20-1 and TRBJ2-3; 7 nucleotides align to TRBD1. Trimming removed 6 bases from V and 1 base from J; junction bases left unmatched: 10. Germline lookup yields CDR1 DFQATT and CDR2 SNEGSKA (reference sequence). There are 15 residues in the CDR3. As DNA, the CDR3 is TGCAGTGCCCACCGACAGGGACCGGGCACAGATACGCAGTATTTT. It codes for CSAHRQGPGTDTQYF.